This T cell receptor beta chain stems from a study of Tregs in tolerant kidney transplant recipients. Libraries were prepared by immunoSEQ multiplex PCR; TCRdb keeps only in-frame clonotypes and omits some of them. The top ten clones hold approximately 11% of a sample with some 66,000 clones, 92% of them seen once. This CDR3 spans 14 amino acids. CDR1 is GTSNPN, CDR2 SVGIG, per germline (reference sequence). Unmatched junction bases numbered 10, after V lost 4 bases and J lost 5 bases. The clonotype was recovered from a human donor who received a combined kidney and bone marrow transplant. Sequences were derived from CD8+ T cells from blood, sampled before the transplant. The chain uses TRBV30 and TRBJ1-1, with 7 bases identical to TRBD1. In nucleotides, the CDR3 is TGTGCCTGGACCGGAGAGGGGGCCTGGACTGAAGCTTTCTTT. This encodes CAWTGEGAWTEAFF.